This note documents a single T cell receptor (beta chain) sequence. Its antigen is currently unknown. 60 Vbeta and 13 Jbeta primers were used in PCR. Generated by immunoSEQ multiplex PCR, the TCRdb table keeps only in-frame clones and is missing some. This sample contains around 140,000 clones. These data originate in a study of cytomegalovirus exposure and HLA in healthy donors. Study information: Drawn from HLA-typed donors, about 85 million unique TCRs were held in an early data release. General observations from the study: Associated with cytomegalovirus, according to the listing, were 164 TCR beta chains. Cytomegalovirus status was reportedly diagnosed by the classifier with high sensitivity and specificity. Common viral pathogens were later found to be apparently linked to several of the most significant clusters.

The germline V gene encodes CDR1 LGHNA and CDR2 YNFKEQ. This CDR3 is built from 13 residues. Trimming took 1 base from V and 6 from J, leaving 9 bases between them. Sequencing input: PBMCs. The TCR originated in a male donor in good health and CMV-seronegative. The rearrangement uses TRBV4-2 and TRBJ1-1; possible D gene TRBD1, 5 bases. Here the CDR3 DNA reads TGTGCCAGCAGCCAAGTGGGAGGGGCTGAAGCTTTCTTT. Its translation is CASSQVGGAEAFF.